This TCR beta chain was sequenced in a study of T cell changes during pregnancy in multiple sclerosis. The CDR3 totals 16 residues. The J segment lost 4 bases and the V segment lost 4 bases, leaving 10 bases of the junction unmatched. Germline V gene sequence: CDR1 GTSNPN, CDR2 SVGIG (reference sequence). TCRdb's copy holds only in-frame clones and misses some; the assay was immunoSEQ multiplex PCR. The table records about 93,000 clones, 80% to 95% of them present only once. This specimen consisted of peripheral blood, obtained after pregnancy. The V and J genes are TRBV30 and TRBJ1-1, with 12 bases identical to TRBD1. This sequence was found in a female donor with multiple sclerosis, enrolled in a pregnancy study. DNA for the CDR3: TGTGCCTGGAACCCCGGGACAGGGGGCGCCGGCACTGAAGCTTTCTTT. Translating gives CAWNPGTGGAGTEAFF.